These 24 T cell receptor beta chains originate from one sample sequenced in a study of radiation and T cells in renal cell carcinoma. Method: immunoSEQ multiplex PCR; TCRdb's copy keeps in-frame clones and lacks some. The table lists tens of thousands of clones, about 86% of them singletons. Sample time point: blood 2 weeks post-SBRT. Indicated treatment: 15 Gy SBRT to primary tumor, nephrectomy 4 weeks later. The sample here was blood, taken from a patient whose treatment included radiotherapy and nephrectomy. Receptor source: a woman aged 45-65 years with renal cell carcinoma.

This clone was counted a single time. This chain links TRBV28 with TRBJ2-7, with 7 nucleotides matching TRBD1. The germline V gene has CDR1 MDHEN and CDR2 SYDVKM. The length of the CDR3 is 14 residues. The junction had 6 bases not matched to a gene; V was cut back by 5 bases and J by 2 bases. CDR3 residues: CASSANDRAYEQYF. CDR3 DNA sequence: TGTGCCAGCAGTGCCAACGACAGGGCCTACGAGCAGTACTTC. Full variable domain (missing parts from reference TRBV28 and TRBJ2-7): DVKVTQSSRYLVKRTGEKVFLECVQDMDHENMFWYRQDPGLGLRLIYFSYDVKMKEKGDIPEGYSVSREKKERFSLILESASTNQTSMYLCASSANDRAYEQYFGPGTRLTVT.

V gene TRBV6-5 combines with J gene TRBJ2-3; D remains unclear. Trimming cost V 0 bases and J 0 bases, with 7 bases left between them. The CDR3 covers 15 residues. Germline V lookup: CDR1 MNHEY, CDR2 SVGAGI. The CDR3 nucleotides are TGTGCCAGCAGTTACTCGGACCCGAGCACAGATACGCAGTATTTT. As protein: CASSYSDPSTDTQYF.

A few counts support this clone. The chain employs TRBV10-3 and TRBJ1-1, with 8 bases that match TRBD1. There are 13 residues in the CDR3. In germline, CDR1 is ENHRY, CDR2 SYGVKD. Trimming cost V 4 bases and J 4 bases; bases outside gene matches: 2. The CDR3 DNA sequence: TGTGCCATCAGTGGGACAGGGCGCACTGAAGCTTTCTTT. This gives the protein CAISGTGRTEAFF.

V usage is TRBV19 and J usage is TRBJ1-2; D is unresolved. Germline CDR1 reads LNHDA; CDR2 reads SQIVND (reference sequence). The CDR3 has 14 residues. V lost 1 base, J lost 3 bases, and 9 bases lay in between. CDR3 protein: CASSIGAADYGYTF. The DNA of the CDR3 is TGTGCCAGTAGTATAGGGGCCGCAGACTATGGCTACACCTTC.

The rearrangement links TRBV9 to TRBJ2-1; D is uncertain. Germline CDR1 and CDR2: SGDLS and YYNGEE. The ends were cut back, 4 bases at V and 7 bases at J, with 6 bases in the middle. This CDR3 is 11 amino acids long. CDR3 sequence: CASSLENEQFF. The CDR3 bases are TGTGCCAGCAGCCTCGAGAATGAGCAGTTCTTC.

This chain uses TRBV29-1 with TRBJ1-1; possibly TRBD1 for D (6 bases). The CDR3 runs 14 residues. Germline CDR1 and CDR2: SQVTM and ANQGSEA. Trimming removed 4 bases from V and 1 base from J, with 13 bases in between. This CDR3 is CSVVLWGQNTEAFF. CDR3 DNA sequence: TGCAGCGTTGTTCTATGGGGACAGAACACTGAAGCTTTCTTT.

This clone turned up a few times. The V call is TRBV27, the J call TRBJ2-7; 10 bases line up with TRBD1. CDR3 size: 16 residues. CDR1 is MNHEY and CDR2 is SMNVEV in the germline V gene (reference sequence). After removal of 6 bases from V and 5 bases from J, the junction contained 13 bases not matched to a gene. For the CDR3, the DNA is TGTGCCAGCAGCCTTATCGAGGGACAGGGGATTCACGAGCAGTACTTC. This encodes CASSLIEGQGIHEQYF.

The V gene is TRBV18, the J gene TRBJ1-5; D unresolved. V dropped 2 bases and J dropped 1 base, with 9 bases sitting between them. The CDR3 spans 15 residues. The germline V gene has CDR1 KGHSH and CDR2 LQKENI. In DNA, the CDR3 is TGTGCCAGCTCACCAAACATACAAAGCAATCAGCCCCAGCATTTT. As protein: CASSPNIQSNQPQHF.

V usage is TRBV4-3 and J usage is TRBJ1-6; D might be TRBD1 (5 bases). Germline CDR1 and CDR2: LGHNA and YSLEER. The V end was cut by 6 bases, the J end by 7 bases, with 13 bases between. This CDR3 spans 14 amino acids. CDR3 loop: CASRSREGNSPLHF. The CDR3 region has the DNA TGCGCCAGCAGATCCAGGGAGGGGAATTCACCCCTCCACTTT.

In regard to this clone: The sample holds other DNA sequences that translate to the same CDR3. This chain uses TRBV5-1 with TRBJ1-4; TRBD1 matches at 9 bases. CDR1 is SGHRS, CDR2 YFSETQ, per germline. Trimming at V came to 0 bases and at J to 5 bases, leaving 5 bases not matched to a gene. The CDR3 spans 16 residues. The CDR3 DNA sequence: TGCGCCAGCAGCTTGGCAAAGACAGGGGGGAATGAAAAACTGTTTTTT. Protein sequence: CASSLAKTGGNEKLFF.

This clone showed up just once. The chain employs TRBV19 and TRBJ1-3; D unclear. The CDR3 length is 14 residues. Germline CDR1 is LNHDA and CDR2 is SQIVND (reference sequence). V lost 9 bases and J 4 bases, leaving 16 bases between the germline ends. The CDR3 nucleotides are TGTGCCAGCAAACGGACTCCGGGAGGAAACACCATATATTTT. Its translation is CASKRTPGGNTIYF.

The chain is built from TRBV6-1 and TRBJ2-5; possible D gene TRBD2, 5 bases. Germline V gene lookup returns CDR1 MNHNS and CDR2 SASEGT. Trimming shortened V by 3 bases and J by 5 bases, and 13 bases separated the two germline ends. This CDR3 is 14 amino acids long. The CDR3 DNA reads TGTGCCAGCAGTGATAGGCCGGGGTACGAGACCCAGTACTTC. This translates into CASSDRPGYETQYF.

This chain connects TRBV2 to TRBJ1-5; 7 bases are a match to TRBD1. Germline V gene lookup returns CDR1 SNHLY and CDR2 FYNNEI. The CDR3 length is 14 residues. Trimming cost V 5 bases and J 11 bases; bases outside gene matches: 12. The CDR3 nucleotides read TGTGCCAGCAGTATTGAGGGGGCGGCTGTGTCCCAGCATTTT. Translation: CASSIEGAAVSQHF.

This sequence joins TRBV5-4 and TRBJ2-2; D perhaps matches TRBD2 (6 bases). The CDR3 has 16 residues. Germline V lookup: CDR1 SGHNT, CDR2 YYREEE (reference sequence). V lost 5 bases to trimming and J lost 2 bases, with 16 bases between them. CDR3 sequence reads: CASRDWTGANTGELFF. For the CDR3, the DNA is TGTGCCAGCAGAGATTGGACGGGAGCCAACACCGGGGAGCTGTTTTTT.

The chain combines TRBV7-9 with TRBJ1-5; TRBD1 might be the D (5 bases). V lost 5 bases and J lost 2, with 7 bases in between. Germline CDR1 is SEHNR and CDR2 is FQNEAQ (reference sequence). The CDR3 is 13 residues long. CDR3 residues: CASSRDGNQPQHF. DNA for the CDR3: TGTGCCAGCAGCCGGGACGGCAATCAGCCCCAGCATTTT.

This chain connects TRBV11-2 to TRBJ2-7; 9 bases are shared with TRBD1. V was pared by 5 bases and J by 1 base, with 12 bases of the junction left unmatched. The CDR3 totals 17 residues. CDR1 and CDR2 from the germline V gene are SGHAT and FQNNGV. The CDR3 region is CASSPHTGTGISYEQYF. The CDR3 bases are TGTGCCAGCAGCCCACACACGGGGACAGGGATTTCCTACGAGCAGTACTTC.

The chain joins TRBV25-1 to TRBJ1-2; the D gene is possibly TRBD1 (5 bases). This CDR3 is 13 amino acids long. Germline V CDR1 and CDR2: MGHDK, SYGVNS. The V end was cut by 3 bases, the J end by 4 bases, with 9 bases between. The CDR3, as DNA: TGTGCCAGCAGTGACCAGGGTGGCTATGGCTACACCTTC. The encoded protein is CASSDQGGYGYTF.

This chain connects TRBV19 to TRBJ1-4; tentatively, D is TRBD1 (5 bases). Germline V gene data show CDR1 as LNHDA and CDR2 as SQIVND (reference sequence). This CDR3 has 17 residues. Trimming pared 6 bases from V and 10 bases from J, leaving 27 bases between. The DNA of the CDR3 is TGTGCCAGTAGCCCCCCCCTAGGTCCGGGGGGTTCTCGAAAACTGTTTTTT. This sequence encodes CASSPPLGPGGSRKLFF.

The V and J genes are TRBV30 and TRBJ1-2; D may be TRBD1 (5 bases). Germline V CDR1 and CDR2: GTSNPN, SVGIG (reference sequence). V gave up 0 bases and J gave up 2 bases, with 7 bases separating them. The CDR3 extends over 13 amino acids. The CDR3 nucleotides read TGTGCCTGGAGTGTTTGGGGGAACTATGGCTACACCTTC. Translated: CAWSVWGNYGYTF.

The genes are TRBV5-8 and TRBJ2-3, with 8 bases identical to TRBD1. CDR3 length: 17 amino acids. The germline V gene has CDR1 SGHTS and CDR2 YDEGEE. V shed 0 bases and J 4 bases; nucleotides not matched to a gene: 10. The CDR3 DNA reads TGTGCCAGCAGCTTGGGGATAGACAGGGGATCATCAGATACGCAGTATTTT. This sequence encodes CASSLGIDRGSSDTQYF.

This chain uses TRBV7-2 with TRBJ2-1; D is possibly TRBD1 or TRBD2 (5 bases each). Deletions cut 5 bases from V and 12 bases from J, with 23 bases between. Germline V gene lookup returns CDR1 SGHTA and CDR2 FQGNSA. This CDR3 is 15 amino acids long. The CDR3 protein is CASSQKRGETIVQFF. The CDR3 region has the DNA TGTGCCAGCAGCCAAAAGCGAGGGGAGACAATCGTGCAGTTCTTC.

The chain joins TRBV7-9 to TRBJ2-7, with TRBD1 matching over 10 bases. The germline V gene encodes CDR1 SEHNR and CDR2 FQNEAQ (reference sequence). J was trimmed by 6 bases and V by 6 bases; bases with no gene match: 8. This CDR3 comprises 14 residues. In DNA, the CDR3 is TGTGCCAGCAGTCGGGGGACAGGGGATCGCGAGCAGTACTTC. Its translation is CASSRGTGDREQYF.

The rearrangement links TRBV19 to TRBJ2-6, with TRBD2 as a possible D gene (6 bases). The germline CDR1 and CDR2 sequences are LNHDA and SQIVND (reference sequence). The CDR3 is 19 residues long. The V gene lost 4 bases and the J gene lost 2 bases, with 21 bases spanning the gap. The CDR3 sequence is CASSTFGEALRTGANVLTF. The CDR3, as DNA: TGTGCCAGTAGTACGTTTGGGGAGGCCCTTCGTACTGGGGCCAACGTCCTGACTTTC.

The rearrangement links TRBV6-1 to TRBJ1-1; no clear D gene. The CDR3 extends over 13 amino acids. Germline values: CDR1 MNHNS, CDR2 SASEGT. Trimming stripped 1 base from V and 11 bases from J, with 14 bases between. The DNA of the CDR3 is TGTGCCAGCAGTGAAGTGTTCGGGAGCTGGGCTTTCTTT. It yields the protein CASSEVFGSWAFF.